The 8 T cell receptor beta chains given below trace back to one sample, sequenced in a study of T cell changes during pregnancy in multiple sclerosis (dated 2019 in TCRdb). The method behind the library was the immunoSEQ multiplex PCR assay. In TCRdb, the immuneACCESS table is reduced to in-frame sequences with V and J assigned. These tables do not hold every clone; where another copy was compared, an unresolved V gene accounts for under half, and the others remain unexplained. This sample is represented by fewer than 55,000 clones; nearly 90% of them were singletons. Approximately 4.9% of the sample lies in the top ten. The specimen comprised peripheral blood, sampled after pregnancy. Every receptor here comes from a female donor in good health, enrolled as a control in a pregnancy study.

This chain uses TRBV4-1 with TRBJ1-2; the D gene is possibly TRBD1 (6 bases). Germline V gene sequence: CDR1 MGHRA, CDR2 YSYEKL. V shed 2 bases and J shed 4 bases, with 11 bases lying between them. The CDR3 covers 14 residues. The CDR3 here is CASSQNRVTYGYTF. The DNA of the CDR3 is TGCGCCAGCAGCCAAAACAGGGTTACCTATGGCTACACCTTC.

V usage is TRBV27 and J usage is TRBJ2-1; D is uncertain. Germline loops: CDR1 MNHEY, CDR2 SMNVEV (reference sequence). V shed 3 bases and J shed 4 bases, with 10 bases lying between them. CDR3 length: 14 residues. CDR3 sequence: CASSLSGTYNEQFF. CDR3 bases: TGTGCCAGCAGTTTGTCGGGTACTTACAATGAGCAGTTCTTC.

This chain joins TRBV11-2 and TRBJ2-5; 7 bases fit TRBD1. With V trimmed by 4 bases and J by 4 bases, 6 bases remained unmatched. Germline CDR1 is SGHAT and CDR2 is FQNNGV. The CDR3 spans 14 residues. CDR3 nucleotide sequence: TGTGCCAGCAGCTCGCAGGGGGTATCAGAGACCCAGTACTTC. It specifies CASSSQGVSETQYF.

The chain is built from TRBV19 and TRBJ2-1, with 10 bases aligning to TRBD1. Trimming took 6 bases from V and 4 from J; bases not matched to a gene: 6. This CDR3 comprises 15 residues. Germline V gene data show CDR1 as LNHDA and CDR2 as SQIVND (reference sequence). The CDR3 spells CASRPLGQGYNEQFF. DNA of the CDR3: TGTGCCAGTAGGCCCTTGGGACAGGGGTACAATGAGCAGTTCTTC.

This clone was counted a single time. The gene calls are TRBV5-1 and TRBJ1-2; the D is unclear. Looked up from germline, CDR1 is SGHRS and CDR2 is YFSETQ. The V end lost 5 bases, the J end lost 0 bases, and 14 bases lay between the germline ends. The CDR3 is 15 amino acids. The CDR3, as DNA: TGCGCCAGCAGGGGAGGTCCTTTACCTAACTATGGCTACACCTTC. It encodes CASRGGPLPNYGYTF.

The CDR3 spells CSVEELGGTGANVLTF. Here the CDR3 DNA reads TGCAGCGTTGAAGAATTAGGGGGCACTGGGGCCAACGTCCTGACTTTC. V is TRBV29-1 and J is TRBJ2-6; 7 positions match TRBD1. CDR1 is SQVTM, CDR2 ANQGSEA, per germline. V was clipped by 0 bases and J by 2 bases; unmatched bases: 4. The CDR3 loop spans 16 amino acids. The full variable domain, completed using reference TRBV29-1 and TRBJ2-6, is SAVISQKPSRDICQRGTSLTIQCQVDSQVTMMFWYRQQPGQSLTLIATANQGSEATYESGFVIDKFPISRPNLTFSTLTVSNMSPEDSSIYLCSVEELGGTGANVLTFGAGSRLTVL.

V is TRBV19 and J is TRBJ1-1; TRBD1 is a possible D gene (5 bases). Deletions cut 7 bases from V and 13 bases from J, with 25 bases between. The CDR3 has 14 residues. Germline CDR1 is LNHDA and CDR2 is SQIVND (reference sequence). Written as DNA, the CDR3 is TGTGCCAGTAAGGTCCCGGGGGGTGACGCCGCGGGTTTCTTT. This codes for CASKVPGGDAAGFF.

This rearrangement joins TRBV6-1 to TRBJ2-7, with 9 bases aligning to TRBD2. CDR1 is MNHNS and CDR2 is SASEGT in the germline V gene. The CDR3 has 16 amino acids. After removal of 4 bases from V and 2 bases from J, the junction contained 9 bases not matched to a gene. The DNA of the CDR3 is TGTGCCAGCAGTGCCCCCCGGTCTAGCGGGGCCTACGAGCAGTACTTC. Its protein is CASSAPRSSGAYEQYF.